Below, one TCR beta chain is given with its context. The PCR had 60 Vbeta and 13 Jbeta primers. Assay used: immunoSEQ multiplex PCR; TCRdb lists only in-frame clones, some missing. The table lists about 140,000 clones, approximately 72% of them singletons. The data derive from a study of cytomegalovirus exposure and HLA in healthy donors. The specimen sequenced was PBMCs. This receptor was taken from a woman aged 55-69 years in good health and CMV-seronegative.

The CDR3: CASSLGELEEQYF. The CDR3 nucleotides are TGTGCCAGCAGCTTAGGGGAACTGGAAGAGCAGTACTTC. This rearrangement joins TRBV5-6 to TRBJ2-7; D possibly corresponds to TRBD1 (5 bases). Germline values: CDR1 SGHDT, CDR2 YYEEEE. The V gene lost 2 bases and the J gene lost 7 bases, with 13 bases spanning the gap. The CDR3 consists of 13 residues.